These 11 T cell receptor beta chains originate from one sample sequenced in a study of radiotherapy plus CTLA-4 blockade in lung cancer. The method was immunoSEQ multiplex PCR; TCRdb's version includes in-frame clones alone and lacks a portion of them. The sample has tens of thousands of clones; 60% to 80% are singletons. Here the sequenced sample was peripheral blood, taken from a patient treated with radiotherapy plus ipilimumab. These receptors all stem from a human donor with non-small cell lung cancer whose response to radiotherapy plus ipilimumab could not be evaluated.

This clone has a handful of counts. This sequence joins TRBV7-6 and TRBJ2-7; tentative D call: TRBD1 (6 bases). The CDR3 is made up of 15 amino acids. In germline, CDR1 is SGHVS, CDR2 FNYEAQ. Trimming pared 2 bases from V and 7 bases from J, leaving 18 bases between. The DNA for the CDR3 is TGTGCCAGCAGCTTACTACAGGGATCCTTAGGGGAGCAGTACTTC. It specifies CASSLLQGSLGEQYF.

V gene TRBV5-6 combines with J gene TRBJ1-4; 7 bases map to TRBD1. CDR1 and CDR2 from the germline V gene are SGHDT and YYEEEE. The CDR3 runs 14 residues. J lost 8 bases, V lost 4 bases, and 8 bases had no gene match. The CDR3 spells CASSGRGRQEKLFF. The CDR3 DNA reads TGTGCCAGCAGCGGAAGGGGGCGCCAGGAAAAACTGTTTTTT.

In its sample, this clone was seen a few times. The chain is built from TRBV5-4 and TRBJ1-4; 9 nucleotides line up with TRBD1. The CDR3 length is 16 residues. With V trimmed by 2 bases and J by 1 base, 3 bases remained unmatched. Germline-derived CDR1 and CDR2 are SGHNT and YYREEE (reference sequence). In DNA, the CDR3 is TGTGCCAGCAGCTTTTCGGGACAGGGAACTAATGAAAAACTGTTTTTT. This sequence encodes CASSFSGQGTNEKLFF. Variable domain in full (rest from reference TRBV5-4 and TRBJ1-4): ETGVTQSPTHLIKTRGQQVTLRCSSQSGHNTVSWYQQALGQGPQFIFQYYREEENGRGNFPPRFSGLQFPNYSSELNVNALELDDSALYLCASSFSGQGTNEKLFFGSGTQLSVL.

The V call is TRBV9, the J call TRBJ2-7; 10 nucleotides align to TRBD2. The CDR3 is 14 residues long. The V segment lost 3 bases and the J segment 7 bases; nucleotides outside the gene matches: 7. Germline V gene sequence: CDR1 SGDLS, CDR2 YYNGEE. CDR3 DNA sequence: TGTGCCAGCAGCGGACTAGCGGGTGCTAGGGAGCAGTACTTC. Its protein product is CASSGLAGAREQYF.

Concerning this clone: At the DNA level, this CDR3 is encoded by other sequences in the same sample as well. The chain has TRBV7-8 and TRBJ1-5; D is uncertain. The V gene's germline CDR1 is SGHVS and CDR2 FQNEAQ. The V end lost 3 bases, the J end lost 2 bases, and 5 bases lay between the germline ends. This CDR3 is built from 13 residues. In DNA, the CDR3 is TGTGCCAGCAGCTTTCAGGGCAATCAGCCCCAGCATTTT. It yields the protein CASSFQGNQPQHF.

The chain has TRBV7-2 and TRBJ2-2, with TRBD2 identical over 7 bases. The ends lost 7 bases at V and 3 bases at J; junction bases unmatched: 8. The CDR3 spans 15 residues. Germline CDR1 reads SGHTA; CDR2 reads FQGNSA. Here the CDR3 DNA reads TGTGCCAGCACCCTACAGCGGGACCACACCGGGGAGCTGTTTTTT. Translating it yields CASTLQRDHTGELFF.

The rearrangement links TRBV5-4 to TRBJ1-2; a possible D gene is TRBD1 (6 bases). The V gene lost 3 bases and the J gene lost 8 bases, with 17 bases spanning the gap. The CDR3 is made up of 14 amino acids. Looked up from germline, CDR1 is SGHNT and CDR2 is YYREEE (reference sequence). CDR3 nucleotide sequence: TGTGCCAGCAGCTCGGCCAGGGGAAGGAACGGCTACACCTTC. This codes for CASSSARGRNGYTF. Complete variable domain (other parts from reference TRBV5-4 and TRBJ1-2): ETGVTQSPTHLIKTRGQQVTLRCSSQSGHNTVSWYQQALGQGPQFIFQYYREEENGRGNFPPRFSGLQFPNYSSELNVNALELDDSALYLCASSSARGRNGYTFGSGTRLTVV.

The rearrangement joins TRBV10-3 to TRBJ2-1; 7 nucleotides align to TRBD1. Germline CDR1 reads ENHRY; CDR2 reads SYGVKD. The J segment lost 9 bases and the V segment lost 10 bases, leaving 12 bases of the junction unmatched. The CDR3 contains 13 residues. The chain's CDR3 is CATGRDSAAEQFF. CDR3 bases: TGTGCCACCGGACGGGACAGTGCCGCTGAGCAGTTCTTC.

This clone was detected a few times. The rearrangement joins TRBV5-4 to TRBJ1-4, with D perhaps matching TRBD1 (5 bases). The CDR3 contains 14 residues. Germline lookup yields CDR1 SGHNT and CDR2 YYREEE (reference sequence). V lost 0 bases and J lost 2, with 5 bases in between. The DNA for the CDR3 is TGTGCCAGCAGCTTGGAGGGGACTAATGAAAAACTGTTTTTT. It translates to CASSLEGTNEKLFF.

The J gene is TRBJ2-7, the V gene TRBV7-9, with TRBD2 as a possible D gene (6 bases). The CDR3 has 14 amino acids. Germline-derived CDR1 and CDR2 are SEHNR and FQNEAQ (reference sequence). Trimming removed 1 base from V and 7 bases from J, with 14 bases in between. Here the CDR3 reads CASSLVGRESEQYF. For the CDR3, the DNA is TGTGCCAGCAGCTTAGTAGGGCGGGAATCGGAGCAGTACTTC.

This clone was observed a single time. This chain connects TRBV4-3 to TRBJ2-2, with D unclear. Per the germline V gene, CDR1 is LGHNA and CDR2 is YSLEER. The CDR3 extends over 14 amino acids. The ends were cut back, 0 bases at V and 2 bases at J, with 4 bases in the middle. Here the CDR3 DNA reads TGCGCCAGCAGCCAAGACTTTAACACCGGGGAGCTGTTTTTT. Amino acid sequence: CASSQDFNTGELFF.